This T cell receptor (beta chain) was profiled in a study of vaccination and CD4 T cells after COVID-19. Study overall: Blood was drawn a median around 73 days post second dose, range 14 to 241. From HCoV-229E, HCoV-OC43, HCoV-NL63 and SARS-CoV-2, overlapping spike peptides were used to stimulate the cells.

Sequenced with the Oncomine TCR Beta short-read assay was DNA taken from cultured CD4+ T cells. TCRdb independently ran MiXCR on the PCR reads; one entry per CDR3 protein. The sample records 15,000 to 20,000 distinct CDR3 sequences, 50% being singletons. The table lists this clonotype with a few counts. Its antigen is currently unknown. Findings and limits, study-wide: 304 of 307 vaccine-specific clones from convalescent patients were spike mono-reactive. Median SARS-CoV-2-reactive clonotype numbers rose nonsignificantly, roughly 21 to 38.

There are 14 residues in the CDR3. Looked up from germline, CDR1 is MNHNS and CDR2 is SASEGT. V was shortened by 6 bases and J by 2 bases, with 11 bases between the two germline ends. Treatment of the sample: approximately nine-day PBMC culture with coronavirus spike peptide pools or control peptides (ViraFEST assay). The sequenced sample consisted of CD4+ T cells from blood, cultured in vitro. This clonotype was obtained from a human donor who had recovered from COVID-19. The chain recombines TRBV6-1 with TRBJ1-5; D possibly corresponds to TRBD1 (5 bases). CDR3 DNA: TGTGCCAGCAGCCAGGGAAGGGGCAATCAGCCCCAGCATTTT. Residues: CASSQGRGNQPQHF.